The sequence of this TCR beta chain was determined in a study of Ad26.COV2.S vaccination and SARS-CoV-2 variants. Notes on the study in general: Considerable breadth of spike-specific CD8+ and CD4+ T cell responses has reportedly been documented following vaccination. Researchers cautioned that TCR breadth and depth analyses may have underestimated total T cell responses. Vaccine recipients had higher spike-specific TCR breadth than placebo recipients.

The assay was immunoSEQ multiplex PCR, and TCRdb's table has in-frame clones only and misses some. The sample lists some 400,000 clones; 70% to 90% were seen once. There are 17 residues in the CDR3. V lost 2 bases, J lost 0 bases, and 17 bases lay in between. Looked up from germline, CDR1 is MNHEY and CDR2 is SVGEGT. The treatment denotes: over 15 received Ad26.COV2.S at low or high dose, single or two shots; about 5 received placebo; per-sample allocation not given. Day 63 after the first vaccine or placebo injection was the time point for sampling. Donor was an adult aged 18-55 years in Boston. Turning to this clone: Its specificity is unknown.

The source is a person between 18 and 60 years old who received the Ad26.COV2.S COVID-19 vaccine or a placebo. The V call is TRBV6-2 or TRBV6-3, the J call TRBJ2-7; perhaps TRBD1 as D (5 bases). Sequenced here: peripheral blood, sampled in a trial of Ad26.COV2.S vaccine versus placebo. CDR3 in amino acids: CASSYTVTGPDSYEQYF. CDR3 nucleotides: TGTGCCAGCAGTTACACTGTAACAGGTCCCGACTCCTACGAGCAGTACTTC.